Sequencing of this T cell receptor (beta chain) was carried out in a study of tumour-infiltrating T cells in Burkitt lymphoma. After removal of 3 bases from V and 9 bases from J, the junction contained 7 bases not matched to a gene. CDR3 length: 14 residues. Germline V gives CDR1 MDHEN, CDR2 SYDVKM. Here immunoSEQ multiplex PCR was the method, and the copy in TCRdb shows in-frame clones only, minus some. The sample lists under 8,500 clones; roughly 15% were seen once. Material: tumor tissue. The chain employs TRBV28 and TRBJ2-4; 8 nucleotides line up with TRBD1. This TCR derives from a human donor with diffuse large B-cell lymphoma. In DNA form, the CDR3 reads TGTGCCAGCAGTTTGCCGGAAGACAGGGGCATTCAGTACTTC. Its protein is CASSLPEDRGIQYF.